Listed below are T cell receptor beta chains from one sample, sequenced in a study of quantifying T cell responses using KT2 cells. TCRdb reprocessed the UMI-ligation and nested PCR reads via MiXCR and lists one record per CDR3 protein. The repertoire has approximately 54,000 distinct CDR3 sequences, approximately 10% of them found once; the top ten carry more than 9%. Sequencing used PBMCs spiked with cells of the T cell clone KT2. The receptors were sampled from a human donor. The CDR3 runs from the conserved cysteine through the conserved F or W. A D gene is named only where the DNA matches it firmly. Some rows have no size entry. The others give once, few or many, or a class for an expanded clone.

TRBV29-1	-	once	TRBJ2-3	TGCAGCGTTGAGGCGGGCGCTAGCACAGATACGCAGTATTTT	CSVEAGASTDTQYF
TRBV6-5	TRBD1	many	TRBJ1-1	TGTGCCAGCGGCCGGGACAGGGATGATGAAGCTTTCTTT	CASGRDRDDEAFF
TRBV20-1	-	many	TRBJ1-3	TGCAGTGCCAGGGCCCCTGGAAACACCATATATTTT	CSARAPGNTIYF
TRBV6-6	-	few	TRBJ1-2	TGTGCCAGCAGTTACTCAGGGCAGTCTAGTGGCTACACCTTC	CASSYSGQSSGYTF
TRBV12-3/TRBV12-4	-	many	TRBJ1-1	TGTGCCAGCAGTCGTGGGGTGAGGAACACTGAAGCTTTCTTT	CASSRGVRNTEAFF
TRBV27	-	many	TRBJ2-5	TGTGCCAGCAGCCTAGGGGGGATTTCAGAGACCCAGTACTTC	CASSLGGISETQYF
TRBV5-1	-	few	TRBJ1-2	TGCGCCAGCAGTGCGTTTCCAGAATATGGCTACACCTTC	CASSAFPEYGYTF
TRBV6-5	-	-	TRBJ1-2	TGTGCCAGCAGGGGAGACAGGAGACATAACTATGGCTACACCTTC	CASRGDRRHNYGYTF
TRBV20-1	-	-	TRBJ1-2	TGCAGTGCGCCCAGGTTGGGAGATCTGTATGGCTACACCTTC	CSAPRLGDLYGYTF
TRBV6-1	TRBD2	many	TRBJ2-1	TGTGCCAGCGGACTAGCGCCCAATGAGCAGTTCTTC	CASGLAPNEQFF
TRBV7-9	-	few	TRBJ2-2	TGTGCCAGCAGCTTAGGTTCCTGGGAGCTGTTTTTT	CASSLGSWELFF
TRBV7-2	TRBD1	few	TRBJ1-4	TGTGCCAGCAGCTTAGTTCCGGGGACAGCAACTAATGAAAAACTGTTTTTT	CASSLVPGTATNEKLFF
TRBV7-9	-	-	TRBJ2-2	TGTGCCATTCTCTCCGGAACCGGGGAGCTGTTTTTT	CAILSGTGELFF
TRBV2	-	-	TRBJ1-5	TGTGCCAGCAGCTACAGGGTTTGGAACAATCAGCCCCAGCATTTT	CASSYRVWNNQPQHF
TRBV2	-	-	TRBJ1-6	TGTGCCAGCAGCCGCACAGAGGGCTATATTTCACCCCTCCACTTT	CASSRTEGYISPLHF
TRBV28	-	few	TRBJ2-5	TGTGCCAGCAGTCTACACCACAGGGACCGAAGGTTAGAGACCCAGTACTTC	CASSLHHRDRRLETQYF
TRBV12-3/TRBV12-4	TRBD2	few	TRBJ2-5	TGTGCCAGCAGTCCGGGGTTTACGGGGGGGTCGCAAGAGACCCAGTACTTC	CASSPGFTGGSQETQYF
TRBV7-8	TRBD1	few	TRBJ1-2	TGTGCCAGCAGCTTAAGGACAGGGGCGGGTGGCTACACCTTC	CASSLRTGAGGYTF
TRBV4-2	TRBD2	many	TRBJ2-1	TGTGCCAGCAGCCTGACTAGCGGATCTCCAATCAGGGATGAGCAGTTCTTC	CASSLTSGSPIRDEQFF
TRBV12-3/TRBV12-4	-	many	TRBJ1-1	TGTGCCAGCAGTTTATCCCTCGGGGGAGGGGGTGAAGCTTTCTTT	CASSLSLGGGGEAFF
TRBV21-1	-	-	TRBJ2-7	TGTGCCAGCAGCAAACGAGGAGACACAGGGGGACACTACGAGCAGTACTTC	CASSKRGDTGGHYEQYF
TRBV5-1	TRBD1	few	TRBJ1-2	TGCGCCAGCAGCTTGGGGGACAGTGGCTATGGCTACACCTTC	CASSLGDSGYGYTF
TRBV29-1	-	many	TRBJ2-1	TGCAGCGTTGAAGGAGCGGTGACAGCCCCAGCACCCTACAATGAGCAGTTCTTC	CSVEGAVTAPAPYNEQFF
TRBV12-3/TRBV12-4	-	-	TRBJ2-1	TGTGCCAGCAGCGAGACAGAAAACTCCTACAATGAGCAGTTCTTC	CASSETENSYNEQFF